One T cell receptor beta chain is described in this entry. Its antigen is unknown. Healthy bone marrow donors made up the donor group. The CDR3 loop spans 14 amino acids. V was cut by 2 bases and J by 6 bases, with 12 bases left in between. Germline-derived CDR1 and CDR2 are SEHNR and FQNEAQ (reference sequence). Both 60 Vbeta primers and 13 Jbeta primers went into the PCR. The method was immunoSEQ multiplex PCR; TCRdb's version includes in-frame clones alone and lacks a portion of them. Of roughly 200,000 clones in the sample, more than 60% were seen once. This entry belongs to a study of cytomegalovirus exposure and HLA in healthy donors. Findings and caveats of the study: Later on, an analysis found that several of the most significant clusters appeared to be linked to common viral pathogens, which included parvovirus B19.

The clonotype originates from a man aged 45-65 years in good health and CMV-seronegative. The sequenced sample consisted of PBMCs. The chain joins TRBV7-9 to TRBJ2-3, with D uncertain. The CDR3 here is CASSLTTRVDTQYF. The CDR3 region has the DNA TGTGCCAGCAGCTTAACCACCCGGGTGGATACGCAGTATTTT.